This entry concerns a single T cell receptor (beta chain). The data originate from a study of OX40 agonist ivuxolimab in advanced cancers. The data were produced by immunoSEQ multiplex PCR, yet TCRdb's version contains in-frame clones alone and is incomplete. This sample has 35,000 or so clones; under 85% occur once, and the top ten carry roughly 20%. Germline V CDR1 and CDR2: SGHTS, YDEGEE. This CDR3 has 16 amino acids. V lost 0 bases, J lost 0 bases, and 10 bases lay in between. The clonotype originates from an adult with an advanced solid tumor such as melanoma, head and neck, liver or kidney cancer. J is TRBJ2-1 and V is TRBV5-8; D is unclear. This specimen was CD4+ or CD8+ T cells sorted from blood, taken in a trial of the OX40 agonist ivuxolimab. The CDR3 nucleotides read TGTGCCAGCAGCTTGGAAAGTACACTCTCCTACAATGAGCAGTTCTTC. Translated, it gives CASSLESTLSYNEQFF.